The clone carrying this T cell receptor (beta chain) appeared a few times. The target antigen is unknown. These data belong to a study of cytotoxic CD8 clonotypes in ibrutinib-treated CLL. Overall study results and limits: Public clonotypes occurred uncommonly; on treatment, they contracted or remained stable. Clonality rose at ibrutinib response, held steady in sustained remission, and fell toward baseline at progression. Clonality (at baseline) was higher than in age-matched healthy donors and tracked circulating CD8+ T-cell counts.

The V gene's germline CDR1 is SGDLS and CDR2 YYNGEE. CDR3 length: 14 residues. The trim removed 4 bases at V and 3 bases at J, leaving 5 bases unmatched. TCR beta library input comprised about 2 micrograms of genomic DNA from cryopreserved PBMCs. Only in-frame clones appear in the TCRdb table, and some are missing; sequencing was by immunoSEQ multiplex PCR. Of some 81,000 clones listed, about four fifths were seen once; the top ten hold approximately 4.4%. This chain connects TRBV9 to TRBJ2-3; TRBD1 matches 7 bases. This sample comprised PBMCs, obtained after 12 months of ibrutinib treatment. This clonotype was obtained from a human donor with chronic lymphocytic leukemia. The CDR3 sequence is CASSTRQGTDTQYF. In DNA, the CDR3 is TGTGCCAGCAGCACCCGACAGGGAACAGATACGCAGTATTTT.